These 24 T cell receptor beta chains originate from one sample sequenced in a study of human T cells and chemical hapten exposure. Time point given: patch test 1, 2 weeks after DPC sensitization. Treatment defined: therapeutic diphenylcyclopropenone sensitization with weekly scalp DPC. TCRdb reanalysed the RACE reads using MiXCR and keeps one entry per CDR3 protein. The table has around 99,000 distinct CDR3 sequences, roughly 12% seen once; the top ten hold approximately 2%. The sequencing here drew on whole blood, taken in connection with sensitization to the hapten diphenylcyclopropenone (DPC). The receptors originated from a woman aged 35 to 49 with alopecia areata. Some clones in this sample may be carry-over from other donors' samples.

This clonotype was seen a handful of times. The chain couples TRBV12-3 or TRBV12-4 to TRBJ2-2, with TRBD1 matching 9 bases. The CDR3 has 17 residues. Trimming cost V 5 bases and J 7 bases; bases outside gene matches: 14. The CDR3 sequence: CASSRPPGTGRNGELFF. The CDR3 DNA reads as TGTGCCAGCAGTCGTCCCCCCGGGACAGGGAGGAACGGGGAGCTGTTTTTT.

V is TRBV4-3 and J is TRBJ1-4, with 9 nucleotides matching TRBD1. Trimming at V came to 0 bases and at J to 7 bases, leaving 6 bases not matched to a gene. This CDR3 region has 16 residues. Germline CDR1 LGHNA, CDR2 YSLEER. CDR3 nucleotide sequence: TGCGCCAGCAGCCAAGACGTCGGGACAGGGAGTGAAAAACTGTTTTTT. Encoded protein: CASSQDVGTGSEKLFF.

The chain is built from TRBV20-1 and TRBJ1-5; D is undetermined. The CDR3 loop spans 14 amino acids. Looked up from germline, CDR1 is DFQATT and CDR2 is SNEGSKA (reference sequence). With 3 bases removed from V and 2 bases from J, the gap between germline ends came to 11 bases. CDR3 sequence (DNA): TGCAGTGCTAGGGTGGGTGTGGGCAATCAGCCCCAGCATTTT. Protein: CSARVGVGNQPQHF.

This clonotype has a handful of counts. This sequence joins TRBV2 and TRBJ2-1, with 8 bases fitting TRBD1. After removal of 6 bases from V and 7 bases from J, the junction contained 14 bases not matched to a gene. The CDR3 runs to 16 residues. Germline V gene data show CDR1 as SNHLY and CDR2 as FYNNEI. This chain's CDR3 is CASRPDRALAGNEQFF. The CDR3 DNA follows: TGTGCCAGCAGGCCGGACAGGGCCCTAGCAGGGAATGAGCAGTTCTTC. The full variable domain, rest sourced from reference TRBV2 and TRBJ2-1, is EPEVTQTPSHQVTQMGQEVILRCVPISNHLYFYWYRQILGQKVEFLVSFYNNEISEKSEIFDDQFSVERPDGSNFTLKIRSTKLEDSAMYFCASRPDRALAGNEQFFGPGTRLTVL.

Many counts were recorded for this clonotype. The chain uses TRBV12-3 or TRBV12-4 and TRBJ1-5, with D possibly matching TRBD1 (6 bases). V was pared by 5 bases and J by 10 bases, with 21 bases between. The CDR3 extends over 15 amino acids. CDR3 protein: CASSTLGQLGNPQHF. The DNA of the CDR3 is TGTGCCAGCAGTACACTAGGACAGTTGGGGAATCCCCAGCATTTT.

This clonotype showed up just a few times. The chain has TRBV6-1 and TRBJ1-2, with D unresolved. Between the trimmed V and J ends, which lost 0 bases and 3 bases, there was a span of 2 bases. This CDR3 contains 12 residues. Germline V lookup: CDR1 MNHNS, CDR2 SASEGT. CDR3 sequence (DNA): TGTGCCAGCAGTGAAGCTGACTATGGCTACACCTTC. It encodes CASSEADYGYTF.

As concerns this clonotype: Mismatch with germline at one junction end may stem from a read error. This sequence joins TRBV12-3 or TRBV12-4 and TRBJ2-4; a possible D gene is TRBD2 (5 bases). This CDR3 region has 18 residues. The CDR3 DNA reads TGTGCCAGCAGTAGCGTGCCCTTCCGAACTCTAGCCAAAAACATTCAGTGCTTC. Its protein is CASSSVPFRTLAKNIQCF.

This chain joins TRBV29-1 and TRBJ1-2; D might be TRBD1 (6 bases). V lost 3 bases to trimming and J lost 4 bases, with 18 bases between them. This CDR3 is 15 amino acids long. The germline V gene has CDR1 SQVTM and CDR2 ANQGSEA. The CDR3 here is CSVEGGQLGLYGYTF. The CDR3 DNA follows: TGCAGCGTTGAGGGAGGACAGCTCGGACTCTATGGCTACACCTTC.

This chain connects TRBV6-2 or TRBV6-3 to TRBJ1-1, with 7 bases aligning to TRBD1. This CDR3 region has 14 residues. Trimming took 8 bases from V and 6 from J; bases not matched to a gene: 12. The germline V gene has CDR1 MNHEY and CDR2 SVGEGT. In DNA form, the CDR3 reads TGTGCCAGCGGGAGACAGGGTCTTTCTTCTGAAGCTTTCTTT. Its translation: CASGRQGLSSEAFF.

The chain combines TRBV4-3 with TRBJ1-5; D gene unclear. V was cut by 0 bases and J by 5 bases, with 5 bases left in between. The CDR3 has 13 residues. Per the germline V gene, CDR1 is LGHNA and CDR2 is YSLEER. This chain's CDR3 is CASSQDLYQPQHF. The CDR3 nucleotides read TGCGCCAGCAGCCAAGATCTGTATCAGCCCCAGCATTTT.

This clonotype was picked up a small number of times. V is TRBV7-2 and J is TRBJ2-4; D not certain. This CDR3 has 15 residues. Per the germline V gene, CDR1 is SGHTA and CDR2 is FQGNSA. The V end was cut by 5 bases, the J end by 0 bases, with 11 bases between. CDR3 sequence reads: CASSQVSVAKNIQYF. The CDR3 coding sequence is TGTGCCAGCAGCCAGGTCTCAGTAGCCAAAAACATTCAGTACTTC.

The CDR3 DNA sequence: TGTGCCAGCAGTGTCCAATACGAGCAGTACTTC. This sequence encodes CASSVQYEQYF. The V gene is TRBV2, the J gene TRBJ2-7; D is unresolved. The length of the CDR3 is 11 residues. Between the trimmed V and J ends, which lost 4 bases and 4 bases, there was a span of 5 bases. Germline CDR1 and CDR2: SNHLY and FYNNEI.

This clonotype was counted between two and nine times. V is TRBV2 and J is TRBJ1-1; TRBD1 agrees at 10 bases. The CDR3 extends over 16 amino acids. Germline CDR1 and CDR2: SNHLY and FYNNEI. Trimming took 1 base from V and 5 from J; bases not matched to a gene: 7. CDR3 protein: CASSEGSGQGRTEAFF. In DNA, the CDR3 is TGTGCCAGCAGTGAAGGATCGGGACAGGGGAGGACTGAAGCTTTCTTT.

DNA of the CDR3: TGCAGTGCTAGAACGGACACGAGCTCCTACGAGCAGTACTTC. Translation: CSARTDTSSYEQYF. The chain links TRBV20-1 to TRBJ2-7; possible D gene TRBD1, 5 bases. The germline gives CDR1 DFQATT, CDR2 SNEGSKA (reference sequence). This CDR3 comprises 14 residues. Trimming shortened V by 2 bases and J by 0 bases, and 11 bases separated the two germline ends.

The chain joins TRBV7-6 to TRBJ1-1; D not certain. The CDR3 extends over 13 amino acids. V lost 0 bases to trimming and J lost 7 bases, with 9 bases between them. The germline CDR1 and CDR2 sequences are SGHVS and FNYEAQ. The CDR3: CASSLAQRSEAFF. The CDR3 nucleotides read TGTGCCAGCAGCTTAGCCCAACGGAGTGAAGCTTTCTTT.

This clonotype was detected a few times. The chain has TRBV25-1 and TRBJ2-1; TRBD1 is a possible D gene (6 bases). Germline assignment: CDR1 MGHDK and CDR2 SYGVNS. V was cut by 3 bases and J by 12 bases, with 21 bases left in between. This CDR3 contains 15 residues. CDR3 sequence (DNA): TGTGCCAGCAGTGACCCAGGGGTGGTCAGAAGGGGGCAGTTCTTC. This encodes CASSDPGVVRRGQFF.

This clonotype was observed a handful of times. V is TRBV4-3 and J is TRBJ2-2, with D hard to call. In germline, CDR1 is LGHNA, CDR2 YSLEER. Trimming left V 0 bases short and J 7 bases short, with 15 bases between. The CDR3 is made up of 16 amino acids. The CDR3 spells CASSQDSQRRGGELFF. For the CDR3, the DNA is TGCGCCAGCAGCCAAGATAGTCAGAGGCGCGGCGGGGAGCTGTTTTTT.

This clonotype has more than one count but fewer than ten. J is TRBJ1-1 and V is TRBV18, with D perhaps matching TRBD1 (6 bases). The CDR3 is 16 amino acids. CDR1 KGHSH and CDR2 LQKENI come from the germline V gene. The germline V and J ends were trimmed by 1 base and 3 bases, with 15 bases remaining between them. The CDR3 bases are TGTGCCAGCTCACCACGGACGGGGGGCGGGGACACTGAAGCTTTCTTT. Amino acids: CASSPRTGGGDTEAFF. Drawing the rest from reference TRBV18 and TRBJ1-1, the complete variable domain is NAGVMQNPRHLVRRRGQEARLRCSPMKGHSHVYWYRQLPEEGLKFMVYLQKENIIDESGMPKERFSAEFPKEGPSILRIQQVVRGDSAAYFCASSPRTGGGDTEAFFGQGTRLTVV.

The chain couples TRBV20-1 to TRBJ1-4; D not resolved. Germline-derived CDR1 and CDR2 are DFQATT and SNEGSKA (reference sequence). The CDR3 totals 12 residues. Trimming shortened V by 0 bases and J by 8 bases, and 7 bases separated the two germline ends. The CDR3 DNA reads as TGCAGTGCTAGAGATGCGGTGGAAAAACTGTTTTTT. The encoded protein is CSARDAVEKLFF.

The rearrangement joins TRBV7-3 to TRBJ1-1, with D unresolved. Germline CDR1 is SGHTA and CDR2 is FQGTGA. The CDR3 is 13 residues long. Trimming stripped 5 bases from V and 3 bases from J, with 10 bases between. As DNA, the CDR3 is TGTGCCAGCAGCCCCCAGGCAGACACTGAAGCTTTCTTT. It translates to CASSPQADTEAFF.

This clonotype occurred a few times. This chain connects TRBV12-3 or TRBV12-4 to TRBJ2-4, with D possibly matching TRBD1 (5 bases). V was clipped by 2 bases and J by 10 bases, with 15 bases between them. The CDR3 loop spans 14 amino acids. The CDR3 nucleotides are TGTGCCAGCAGTTTAATCGCAGGGTTGGAAATTCAGTACTTC. Protein: CASSLIAGLEIQYF.

This clonotype came up a few times. The chain joins TRBV6-2 or TRBV6-3 to TRBJ2-7, with 7 positions matching TRBD2. V was clipped by 6 bases and J by 4 bases; unmatched bases: 9. Germline V gives CDR1 MNHEY, CDR2 SVGEGT. This CDR3 spans 14 amino acids. The CDR3 region is CASSSPGEGYEQYF. In DNA form, the CDR3 reads TGTGCCAGCAGCTCCCCCGGGGAGGGGTACGAGCAGTACTTC.

V gene TRBV7-2 combines with J gene TRBJ2-1; D not certain. CDR1 and CDR2 from the germline V gene are SGHTA and FQGNSA. This CDR3 comprises 12 residues. The ends were cut back, 5 bases at V and 8 bases at J, with 10 bases in the middle. This chain's CDR3 is CASSPPVHEQFF. CDR3 bases: TGTGCCAGCAGCCCTCCGGTCCATGAGCAGTTCTTC.

V usage is TRBV2 and J usage is TRBJ2-2, with 7 bases lining up with TRBD2. The CDR3 covers 15 residues. Germline trimming cut 4 bases from V and 3 bases from J; bases unmatched to any gene: 5. Germline V gene sequence: CDR1 SNHLY, CDR2 FYNNEI. The CDR3, as DNA: TGTGCCAGCAGTGGACTAGCCGGTTACACCGGGGAGCTGTTTTTT. It codes for CASSGLAGYTGELFF.